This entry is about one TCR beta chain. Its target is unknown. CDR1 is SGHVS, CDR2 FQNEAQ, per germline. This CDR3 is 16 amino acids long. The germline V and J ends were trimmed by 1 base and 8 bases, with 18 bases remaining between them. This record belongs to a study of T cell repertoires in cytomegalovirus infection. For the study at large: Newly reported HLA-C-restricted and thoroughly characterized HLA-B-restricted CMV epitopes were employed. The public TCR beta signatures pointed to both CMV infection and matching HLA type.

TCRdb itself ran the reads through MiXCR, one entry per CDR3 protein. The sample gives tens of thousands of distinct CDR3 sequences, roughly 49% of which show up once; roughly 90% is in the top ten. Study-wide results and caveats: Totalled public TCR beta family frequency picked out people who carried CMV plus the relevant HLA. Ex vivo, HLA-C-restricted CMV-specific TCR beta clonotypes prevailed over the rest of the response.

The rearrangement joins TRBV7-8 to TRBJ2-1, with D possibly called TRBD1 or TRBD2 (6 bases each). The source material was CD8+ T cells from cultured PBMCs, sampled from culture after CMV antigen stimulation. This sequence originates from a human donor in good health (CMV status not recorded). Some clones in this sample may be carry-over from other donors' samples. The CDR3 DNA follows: TGTGCCAGCAGCTTAGGTCTTGGACCGGGGGCGGATGAGCAGTTCTTC. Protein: CASSLGLGPGADEQFF.